This T cell receptor (beta chain) was retrieved from a study of response to subunit inactivated influenza vaccine. Overall study results and limits: Few new T cells, the authors suggested, are recruited by each seasonal influenza vaccination.

TCRdb reprocessed the RT-PCR reads with MiXCR, giving one entry per CDR3 protein. There are 530,000 or so distinct CDR3 sequences in the sample; 13% to 15% occur only once, and more than 9.5% lies in the top ten. Germline-derived CDR1 and CDR2 are SGHDN and FVKESK. This CDR3 spans 13 amino acids. V was pared by 0 bases and J by 6 bases, with 5 bases between. This clonotype was counted many times. The target antigen is unknown. The sequence was obtained from a man between 45 and 60 years old who received an inactivated influenza vaccine. The chain couples TRBV14 to TRBJ2-2, with unresolved D. The input for sequencing was PBMCs from blood, taken 11 to 12 days after vaccination. CDR3 nucleotides: TGTGCCAGCAGCCAAGAGAAGGCCGGGGAGCTGTTTTTT. Translated, it gives CASSQEKAGELFF.